The entry that follows covers one T cell receptor beta chain sequence. This record belongs to a study of blood T cell repertoires in COVID-19. At the level of the study: There were acute and convalescent COVID-19 samples, and they came from the United States, Italy and Spain. PBMCs, B-cell-depleted T cells, or T cells provided the cDNA or gDNA that made up the material.

Source study methods: Estimates of nucleated cell counts were drawn from the amplification of reference gene primers. Generated by immunoSEQ multiplex PCR, the TCRdb table keeps only in-frame clones and is missing some. That table furnishes V, J and clone size, whereas the DNA furnished D and trimming. The sample records roughly 13,000 clones, 87% being singletons. CDR3 length equals 15 residues. V lost 5 bases to trimming and J lost 7 bases, with 19 bases between them. From germline, CDR1 is MNHEY and CDR2 SMNVEV (reference sequence). Sequencing was carried out using peripheral blood. The source of this sequence is a human donor in a cohort sampled during active COVID-19. The rearrangement joins TRBV27 to TRBJ2-3; D not certain. The CDR3 reads CASSPSTLPSNTQYF. For the CDR3, the DNA is TGTGCCAGCAGTCCGTCAACCCTCCCGTCTAATACGCAGTATTTT.